These 13 T cell receptor beta chains share one sample of origin, sequenced in a study of metastatic and nonmetastatic thyroid tumors (dated by TCRdb to the early 2020s). The library was built by means of PCR. Instrument used: Illumina HiSeq 4000. The public reads were reprocessed in TCRdb via fastp at Q25 and MiXCR, keeping in-frame beta chains. This sample lists tens of thousands of clones; under 20% were detected once. The ten largest clones take up 6.9% of the sample. Before undergoing thyroid surgery, none of the patients had been given any kind of treatment. Input material: blood. Receptor source: a female donor with papillary thyroid cancer or a benign thyroid nodule (not recorded which). Some clones in this sample may be carry-over from other donors' samples.

This clone was detected ten times or more. V usage is TRBV6-4 and J usage is TRBJ2-2; TRBD2 might be the D (5 bases). The length of the CDR3 is 13 residues. Germline-derived CDR1 and CDR2 are MRHNA and SNTAGT. V was cut by 2 bases and J by 4 bases, with 5 bases left in between. CDR3 residues: CASSDGSTGELFF. The CDR3 nucleotides are TGTGCCAGCAGTGACGGGAGCACCGGGGAGCTGTTTTTT.

The chain is built from TRBV12-3 or TRBV12-4 and TRBJ2-1; no clear D gene. The CDR3 extends over 12 amino acids. Trimming left V 3 bases short and J 12 bases short, with 12 bases between. CDR3 DNA sequence: TGTGCCAGCAGTTTTGGTGCTACGGGGCAGTTCTTC. Its protein product is CASSFGATGQFF.

This clone occurred many times. V usage is TRBV6-1 and J usage is TRBJ2-5; D is unclear. CDR1 is MNHNS, CDR2 SASEGT, per germline. The CDR3 spans 12 residues. V dropped 5 bases and J dropped 2 bases, with 6 bases sitting between them. CDR3 DNA: TGTGCCAGCAGTCGTTCACAAGAGACCCAGTACTTC. Amino acids: CASSRSQETQYF.

This clone has a handful of counts. The chain employs TRBV6-1 and TRBJ2-3, with a possible D match to TRBD2 (5 bases). The CDR3 runs 16 residues. Germline values: CDR1 MNHNS, CDR2 SASEGT. V gave up 5 bases and J gave up 2 bases, with 17 bases separating them. The CDR3 region has the DNA TGTGCCAGCAGTAAACGCCGGGAAAGGCACACAGATACGCAGTATTTT. It yields the protein CASSKRRERHTDTQYF.

This clone came up many times. At one end the junction does not follow the germline gene, possibly because of a read error. This sequence joins TRBV16 and TRBJ1-5; 7 bases are shared with TRBD1. This CDR3 is built from 15 residues. Germline CDR1 KGHSY, CDR2 FQNENV. The CDR3 region is CASSPRGDSSQPQHF. The CDR3 region has the DNA TGTGCCAGCAGCCCCCGAGGGGACAGCAGTCAGCCCCAGCATTTT.

In its sample, this clone was seen many times. The rearrangement links TRBV30 to TRBJ1-1; a possible D gene is TRBD1 (5 bases). The germline V gene encodes CDR1 GTSNPN and CDR2 SVGIG (reference sequence). The V gene lost 0 bases and the J gene lost 5 bases, with 16 bases spanning the gap. There are 15 residues in the CDR3. CDR3 sequence (DNA): TGTGCCTGGAGTGTAAGGGGCAGGGTGGAGACTGAAGCTTTCTTT. It yields the protein CAWSVRGRVETEAFF.

Many counts were recorded for this clone. The rearrangement joins TRBV15 to TRBJ1-3, with D maybe TRBD1 (6 bases). This CDR3 is built from 15 residues. The V and J ends lost 1 base and 0 bases respectively, with 7 bases between them. Germline assignment: CDR1 LNHNV and CDR2 YYDKDF (reference sequence). CDR3 coding DNA: TGTGCCACCAGCAGAGGGGACAACTCTGGAAACACCATATATTTT. Translated: CATSRGDNSGNTIYF.

This clone was seen ten or more times. V is TRBV4-2 and J is TRBJ2-1; the match to TRBD2 covers 11 bases. V dropped 0 bases and J dropped 10; count of bases not matched to a gene: 8. The germline V gene has CDR1 LGHNA and CDR2 YNFKEQ. The CDR3 sequence is 16 residues long. The CDR3, as DNA: TGTGCCAGCAGCCAAGATCCCCTAGCGGGAGGAGACGAGCAGTTCTTC. It specifies CASSQDPLAGGDEQFF.

Worth noting for this clone: This CDR3 fails to terminate in the conserved phenylalanine or tryptophan, so it likely reflects a read error. The rearrangement links TRBV24-1 to TRBJ2-2; D is possibly TRBD1 (5 bases). The CDR3 is made up of 15 amino acids. Germline V gene sequence: CDR1 KGHDR, CDR2 SFDVKD. This chain's CDR3 is CATSSRQRNTVELFV. The CDR3 DNA reads as TGTGCCACCAGTTCTCGACAGCGCAACACCGTGGAGCTGTTTGTT.

In this sample, this clone turned up a few times. Since a much larger clone is just one base distant, this may be a read error. The chain joins TRBV4-2 to TRBJ2-7, with TRBD2 matching 10 bases. Germline loops: CDR1 LGHNA, CDR2 YNFKEQ. The CDR3 has 18 residues. CDR3 bases: TGTGCCAACAGCAGAACGACAGGCCGCGGACTAGCGGCCTACGAGCAGTACTTC. Amino acid sequence: CANSRTTGRGLAAYEQYF.

This clone has just a few counts. This chain connects TRBV25-1 to TRBJ2-2, with D uncertain. CDR3 length: 10 residues. Germline CDR1 is MGHDK and CDR2 is SYGVNS. V shed 9 bases and J shed 11 bases, with 10 bases lying between them. The CDR3 region is CASSSVELFF. The CDR3 DNA reads TGTGCCAGTAGTTCCGTTGAGCTGTTTTTT.

In this sample, this clone turned up many times. This chain uses TRBV7-9 with TRBJ2-5, with 14 nucleotides matching TRBD2. Germline assignment: CDR1 SEHNR and CDR2 FQNEAQ (reference sequence). This CDR3 spans 16 amino acids. The ends lost 5 bases at V and 4 bases at J; junction bases unmatched: 6. CDR3: CASSSGTSGRGETQYF. The CDR3 nucleotides are TGTGCCAGCAGCAGCGGGACTAGCGGGAGAGGAGAGACCCAGTACTTC.

The table lists this clone with many counts. The V and J genes are TRBV7-9 and TRBJ2-7; the D gene is possibly TRBD1 (6 bases). The germline V gene encodes CDR1 SEHNR and CDR2 FQNEAQ (reference sequence). This CDR3 has 14 amino acids. Deletions cut 5 bases from V and 3 bases from J, with 14 bases between. The CDR3: CASSDDRKVYEQYF. The CDR3 nucleotides read TGTGCCAGCAGCGATGACAGGAAGGTCTACGAGCAGTACTTC.